There are a few counts of the clone carrying this TCR beta chain. This entry is derived from a study of tumor and adjacent non-tumor tissue in lung cancer. Whole-study context: Samples averaged about 4.17 million productive TCRbeta reads each.

V was trimmed by 6 bases and J by 0 bases, leaving 11 bases between them. The CDR3 contains 14 residues. Per the germline V gene, CDR1 is SNHLY and CDR2 is FYNNEI. RNA was extracted from bulk tissue without any cell sorting. The library came from three nested PCR rounds adapted from ARM-PCR protocols. TCRdb fed the multiplex PCR reads into MiXCR, producing one record per CDR3 protein. The sample yields fewer than 130,000 distinct CDR3 sequences, about 87% seen once. Sequenced input: lung tumor tissue. This sequence originates from a man between 65 and 85 years old with non-small cell lung cancer. V gene TRBV2 combines with J gene TRBJ1-2, with D uncertain. CDR3 in DNA: TGTGCCAGCAGACCGGACGGTGCTAACTATGGCTACACCTTC. Translation: CASRPDGANYGYTF.